The entry that follows covers one T cell receptor (beta chain) sequence. Its antigen is not identified. Other DNA sequences in this sample translate to the same CDR3. Genomic DNA of each subset was evenly split across several immunoSEQ plates. Measured with immunoSEQ multiplex PCR; TCRdb has only the in-frame clones, and not every one. The repertoire holds about 2 million clones, with just under 95% as singletons. CD8 cells regarded as naive lacked CD45RO, were positively chosen for CCR7, and omitted terminally differentiated effector memory CD45RA+ cells. This entry comes from a study of shared clonotypes between healthy human individuals. Overall study results and limits: Clonotypes shared by all four sorted-subset donors had higher generation probabilities than non-shared clonotypes. In the sorted subsets, rarefaction showed sequencing was incomplete despite large depth.

The sample consisted of naive CD8+ T cells sorted from blood. This TCR derives from a man aged 18 to 35 in good health.

The CDR3 is CASSLGLSYEQYF. The CDR3 DNA is TGTGCCAGCAGCTTGGGACTCTCCTACGAGCAGTACTTC. This chain connects TRBV28 to TRBJ2-7, with D maybe TRBD2 (6 bases). Germline CDR1 reads MDHEN; CDR2 reads SYDVKM. There are 13 residues in the CDR3. Trimming removed 6 bases from V and 0 bases from J, with 9 bases in between.